This TCR beta chain was sequenced during a study of shared clonotypes between healthy human individuals. The wider study: Aged 18 to 49, the donors were two women and three men. Each donor's CD8 memory used one plate, CD8 naive two, each CD4 subset three.

Partitioning of CD4+ cells yielded a CD45RA+ naive subset and a CD45RA-negative memory subset. The germline V gene has CDR1 SNHLY and CDR2 FYNNEI. V lost 6 bases and J lost 4; bases outside the gene matches: 18. CDR3 length: 18 residues. Measured with immunoSEQ multiplex PCR; TCRdb has only the in-frame clones, and not every one. The sample includes 2 million to 2.5 million clones, approximately 95% seen only once; the top ten take 0.3% to 0.4%. This TCR came from a man in his late teens or twenties in good health. Some clones in this sample may be carry-over from other donors' samples. The V and J genes are TRBV2 and TRBJ2-7, with TRBD1 matching over 10 bases. The sample was naive CD4+ T cells from PBMCs. The subset: CD45RA+ positively selected. The CDR3 spells CASSGPGQGTSREYEQYF. CDR3 DNA sequence: TGTGCCAGCAGCGGGCCGGGACAGGGGACTTCCAGGGAATACGAGCAGTACTTC.